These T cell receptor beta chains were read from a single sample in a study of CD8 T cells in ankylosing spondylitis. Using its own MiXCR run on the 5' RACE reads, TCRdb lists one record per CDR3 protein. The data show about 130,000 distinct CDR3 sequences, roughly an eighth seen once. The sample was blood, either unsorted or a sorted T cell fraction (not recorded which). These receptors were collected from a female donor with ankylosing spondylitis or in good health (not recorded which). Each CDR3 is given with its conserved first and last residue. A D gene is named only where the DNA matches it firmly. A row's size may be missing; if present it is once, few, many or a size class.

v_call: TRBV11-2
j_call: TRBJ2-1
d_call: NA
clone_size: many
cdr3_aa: CASSPGTENEQFF
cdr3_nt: TGTGCCAGCAGCCCCGGGACTGAAAATGAGCAGTTCTTC

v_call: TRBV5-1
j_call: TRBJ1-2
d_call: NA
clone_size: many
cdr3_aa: CASSFSDWNYGYTF
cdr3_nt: TGCGCCAGCAGCTTTAGCGACTGGAACTATGGCTACACCTTC

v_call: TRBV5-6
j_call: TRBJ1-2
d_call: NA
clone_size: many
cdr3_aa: CASSETTGGYTF
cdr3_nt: TGTGCCAGCAGCGAAACAACCGGTGGCTACACCTTC

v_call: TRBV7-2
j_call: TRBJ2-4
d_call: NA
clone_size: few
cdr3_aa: CASSLAGASPGGQYF
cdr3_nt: TGTGCCAGCAGCTTAGCTGGAGCCTCCCCGGGTGGTCAGTACTTC

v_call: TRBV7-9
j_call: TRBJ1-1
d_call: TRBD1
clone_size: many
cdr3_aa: CASSVGQGVTEAFF
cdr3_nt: TGTGCCAGCAGCGTAGGACAGGGGGTGACTGAAGCTTTCTTT

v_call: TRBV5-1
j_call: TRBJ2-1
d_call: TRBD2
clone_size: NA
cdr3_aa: CASSFNLAGGPHEQFF
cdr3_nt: TGCGCCAGCAGCTTTAACTTAGCGGGAGGGCCACATGAGCAGTTCTTC

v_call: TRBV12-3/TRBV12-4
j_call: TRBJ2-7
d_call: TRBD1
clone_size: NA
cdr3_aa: CASSPIPGQGPYEQYF
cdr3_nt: TGTGCCAGCAGCCCAATTCCGGGACAGGGGCCCTACGAGCAGTACTTC

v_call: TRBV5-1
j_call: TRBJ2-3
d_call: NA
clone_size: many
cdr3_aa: CASSLSDTQYF
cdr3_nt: TGTGCCAGCAGCTTAAGCGATACGCAGTATTTT

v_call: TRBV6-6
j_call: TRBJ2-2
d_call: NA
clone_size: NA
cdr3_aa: CAIRAGRVGELFF
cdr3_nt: TGTGCTATCCGGGCGGGCAGAGTCGGGGAGCTGTTTTTT

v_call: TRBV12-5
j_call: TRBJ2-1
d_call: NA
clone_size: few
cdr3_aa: CASGLSGDEQFF
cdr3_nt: TGTGCTAGTGGTTTAAGCGGCGATGAGCAGTTCTTC

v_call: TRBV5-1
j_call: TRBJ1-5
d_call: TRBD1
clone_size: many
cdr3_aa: CASSLEGGGQPQHF
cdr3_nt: TGCGCCAGCAGCTTGGAAGGGGGCGGTCAGCCCCAGCATTTT

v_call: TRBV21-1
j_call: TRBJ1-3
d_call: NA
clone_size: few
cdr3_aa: CASSKKGGPTSSGNTIYF
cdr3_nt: TGTGCCAGCAGCAAAAAGGGTGGTCCCACGAGCTCTGGAAACACCATATATTTT

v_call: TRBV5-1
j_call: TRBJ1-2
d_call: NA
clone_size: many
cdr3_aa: CASSLGVFGYTF
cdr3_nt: TGCGCCAGCAGCTTAGGGGTCTTTGGCTACACCTTC

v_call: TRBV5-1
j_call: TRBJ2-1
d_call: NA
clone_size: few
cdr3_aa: CASNLGDSYNEQFF
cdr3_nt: TGCGCCAGCAATTTGGGGGATTCATACAATGAGCAGTTCTTC

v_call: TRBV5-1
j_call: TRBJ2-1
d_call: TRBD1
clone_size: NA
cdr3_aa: CASSLAGQGGYNEQFF
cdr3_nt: TGCGCCAGCAGCTTGGCGGGACAGGGGGGCTACAATGAGCAGTTCTTC

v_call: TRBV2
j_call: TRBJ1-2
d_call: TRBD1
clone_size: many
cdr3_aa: CASSGSGTGGVGYTF
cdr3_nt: TGTGCCAGCAGTGGCTCCGGGACAGGGGGCGTTGGCTACACCTTC

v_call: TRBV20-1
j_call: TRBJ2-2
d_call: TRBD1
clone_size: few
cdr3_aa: CSAKQGSDTGELFF
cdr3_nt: TGCAGTGCTAAACAGGGGAGCGACACCGGGGAGCTGTTTTTT

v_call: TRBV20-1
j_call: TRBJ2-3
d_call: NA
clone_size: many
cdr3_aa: CSAANRDSWYRWAQYF
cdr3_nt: TGCAGTGCCGCCAACCGGGACTCATGGTACCGTTGGGCGCAGTATTTT

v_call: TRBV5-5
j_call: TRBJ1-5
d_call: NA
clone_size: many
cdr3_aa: CASRQGSNSNQPQHF
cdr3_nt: TGTGCCAGCAGGCAGGGTTCTAATAGCAATCAGCCCCAGCATTTT

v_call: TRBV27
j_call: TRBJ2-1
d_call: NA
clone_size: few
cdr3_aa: CASSYGTKAQFF
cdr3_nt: TGTGCCAGCAGTTATGGCACAAAAGCGCAGTTCTTC

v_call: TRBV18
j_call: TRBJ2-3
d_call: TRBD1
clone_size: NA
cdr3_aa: CASSSQGTHSTDTQYF
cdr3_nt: TGTGCCAGCTCATCACAGGGGACCCATAGCACAGATACGCAGTATTTT

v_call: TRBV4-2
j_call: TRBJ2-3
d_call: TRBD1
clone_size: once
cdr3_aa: CASSQDLPGGGTQYF
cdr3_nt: TGTGCCAGCAGCCAAGATCTGCCAGGGGGTGGTACGCAGTATTTT

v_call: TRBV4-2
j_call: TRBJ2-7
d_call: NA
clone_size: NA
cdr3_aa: CASSQGYGQITYEQYF
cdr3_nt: TGTGCCAGCAGCCAAGGGTACGGACAGATTACCTACGAGCAGTACTTC

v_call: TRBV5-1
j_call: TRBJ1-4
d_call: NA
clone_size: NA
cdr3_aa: CASSFESGYEKLFF
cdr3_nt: TGCGCCAGCAGCTTTGAGTCGGGGTATGAAAAACTGTTTTTT

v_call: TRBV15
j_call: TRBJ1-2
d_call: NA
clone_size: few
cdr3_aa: CATSSDFISAGMVSYGYTF
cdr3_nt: TGTGCCACCAGCAGCGACTTTATTTCGGCTGGTATGGTTAGCTATGGCTACACCTTC

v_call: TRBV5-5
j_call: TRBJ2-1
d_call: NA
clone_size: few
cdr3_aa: CASSFRDNNNEQFF
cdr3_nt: TGTGCCAGCAGCTTCCGGGACAATAACAATGAGCAGTTCTTC

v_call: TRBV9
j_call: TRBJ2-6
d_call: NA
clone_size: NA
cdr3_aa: CASSVGNSGANVLTF
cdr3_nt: TGTGCCAGCAGCGTTGGCAACTCTGGGGCCAACGTCCTGACTTTC

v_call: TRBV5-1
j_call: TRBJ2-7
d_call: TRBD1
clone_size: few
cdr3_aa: CASSLDGQGSRWQYF
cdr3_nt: TGCGCCAGCAGCTTGGATGGACAGGGCAGTCGCTGGCAGTACTTC

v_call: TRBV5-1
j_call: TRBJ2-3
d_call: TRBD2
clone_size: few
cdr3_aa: CASSGGLAGYQYF
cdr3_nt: TGCGCCAGCAGCGGGGGACTAGCGGGATATCAGTATTTT

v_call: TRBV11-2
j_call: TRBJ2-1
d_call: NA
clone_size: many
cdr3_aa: CASSHLQGIQFF
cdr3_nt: TGTGCCAGCAGCCATCTTCAGGGTATTCAGTTCTTC

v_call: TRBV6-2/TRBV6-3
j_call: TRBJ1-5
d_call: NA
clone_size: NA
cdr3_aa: CASDRDGHSNQPQHF
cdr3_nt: TGTGCCTCTGATAGGGACGGCCATAGCAATCAGCCCCAGCATTTT

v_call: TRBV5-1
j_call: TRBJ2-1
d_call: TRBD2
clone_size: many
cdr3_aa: CASSLVAGDNEQFF
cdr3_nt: TGCGCCAGCAGCTTGGTAGCGGGGGACAATGAGCAGTTCTTC